What follows describes a single T cell receptor (beta chain). This sample is part of a study of cytomegalovirus exposure and HLA in healthy donors. CDR3 length: 16 amino acids. V was clipped by 1 base and J by 4 bases, with 16 bases between them. The germline gives CDR1 MGHRA, CDR2 YSYEKL. 13 Jbeta primers and 60 Vbeta primers were used for the PCR. The repertoire was sequenced with immunoSEQ multiplex PCR; TCRdb's copy has only in-frame clones and lacks some. The data contain 100,000 to 150,000 clones, 78% of them seen just once; the ten biggest clones take up about 1.5%. Source material: PBMCs. The chain employs TRBV4-1 and TRBJ1-1, with D possibly matching TRBD1 (5 bases). The sequence was obtained from a female donor in good health and CMV-seronegative. The CDR3 DNA sequence: TGCGCCAGCAGCCAAGGATGGGGCAGGGCAGCCACTGAAGCTTTCTTT. Its protein is CASSQGWGRAATEAFF.